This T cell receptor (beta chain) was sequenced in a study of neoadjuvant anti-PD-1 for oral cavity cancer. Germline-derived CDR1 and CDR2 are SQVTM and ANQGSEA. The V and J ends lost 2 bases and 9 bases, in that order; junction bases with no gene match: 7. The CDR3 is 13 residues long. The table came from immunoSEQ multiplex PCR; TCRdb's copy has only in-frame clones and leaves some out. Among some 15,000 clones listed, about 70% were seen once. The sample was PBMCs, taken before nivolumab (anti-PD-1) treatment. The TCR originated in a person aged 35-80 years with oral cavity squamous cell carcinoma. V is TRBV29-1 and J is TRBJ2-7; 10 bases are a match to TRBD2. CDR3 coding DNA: TGCAGCGTTGAAAGAGCGGGAGGGCCCGGGCAGTACTTC. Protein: CSVERAGGPGQYF.